The 11 T cell receptor beta chains presented below share a single source sample, sequenced in a study of T-cell memory formation after mild COVID-19. TCRdb fed the 5' RACE reads into MiXCR, producing one record per CDR3 protein. The sample lists under 400,000 distinct CDR3 sequences; around 21% were seen once. The sequencing sample was made of PBMCs or a T cell subset sorted from them (not recorded which). The receptors here all came from an adult woman who had mild COVID-19 (a few samples of this study predate the infection). Cell type and time point are not known.

The chain links TRBV19 to TRBJ1-1; D might be TRBD1 (5 bases). Trimming took off 7 bases at V and 2 bases at J, with 11 bases between the two ends. Germline lookup yields CDR1 LNHDA and CDR2 SQIVND (reference sequence). The CDR3 totals 13 residues. The CDR3 reads CASTGTANTEAFF. Written as DNA, the CDR3 is TGTGCCAGTACCGGGACGGCTAACACTGAAGCTTTCTTT.

The chain recombines TRBV15 with TRBJ2-1, with D unresolved. Germline-derived CDR1 and CDR2 are LNHNV and YYDKDF (reference sequence). Trimming removed 5 bases at V and 6 bases at J, with 14 bases between. The CDR3 covers 14 residues. The DNA of the CDR3 is TGTGCCACCAGCGGGTCACGAGCGAGCAATGAGCAGTTCTTC. This translates into CATSGSRASNEQFF.

The chain combines TRBV9 with TRBJ1-1; TRBD1 agrees at 11 bases. Germline CDR1 SGDLS, CDR2 YYNGEE. The CDR3 contains 15 residues. The J segment lost 5 bases and the V segment lost 2 bases, leaving 5 bases of the junction unmatched. CDR3 protein: CASSVGQGAHTEAFF. DNA for the CDR3: TGTGCCAGCAGCGTCGGACAGGGGGCGCATACTGAAGCTTTCTTT. The whole variable domain, filled in from reference TRBV9 and TRBJ1-1, reads DSGVTQTPKHLITATGQRVTLRCSPRSGDLSVYWYQQSLDQGLQFLIQYYNGEERAKGNILERFSAQQFPDLHSELNLSSLELGDSALYFCASSVGQGAHTEAFFGQGTRLTVV.

In this sample, this clonotype turned up many times. V is TRBV7-9 and J is TRBJ1-1; D gene unclear. V lost 0 bases to trimming and J lost 6 bases, with 11 bases between them. CDR1 is SEHNR, CDR2 FQNEAQ, per germline (reference sequence). CDR3 length equals 14 residues. CDR3 in amino acids: CASSLAGMVAEAFF. In nucleotides, the CDR3 is TGTGCCAGCAGCTTAGCAGGGATGGTGGCTGAAGCTTTCTTT.

CDR3 in amino acids: CASSLAIWDGSYEQYF. CDR3 bases: TGTGCCAGCAGCTTGGCGATCTGGGACGGATCCTACGAGCAGTACTTC. V and J are TRBV5-5 and TRBJ2-7, with D tentatively TRBD1 or TRBD2 (5 bases each). The CDR3 has 16 residues. Deletions cut 0 bases from V and 1 base from J, with 14 bases between. The germline V gene has CDR1 SGHKS and CDR2 YYEKEE (reference sequence).

This clonotype occurred a few times. The rearrangement uses TRBV7-9 and TRBJ2-5, with D perhaps matching TRBD1 (5 bases). In germline, CDR1 is SEHNR, CDR2 FQNEAQ (reference sequence). The V and J ends lost 2 bases and 0 bases respectively, with 10 bases between them. CDR3 length equals 15 residues. The chain's CDR3 is CASSLRGADQETQYF. The CDR3 DNA sequence: TGTGCCAGCAGCTTAAGGGGTGCGGACCAAGAGACCCAGTACTTC.

This clonotype showed up just a few times. The genes are TRBV3-1 and TRBJ1-2; D gene ambiguous. Germline CDR1 and CDR2: LGHDT and YNNKEL (reference sequence). The length of the CDR3 is 13 residues. V shed 1 base and J shed 1 base, with 4 bases lying between them. CDR3 sequence (DNA): TGTGCCAGCAGCCAAGCAGTTAACTATGGCTACACCTTC. This sequence encodes CASSQAVNYGYTF.

The chain has TRBV6-6 and TRBJ1-3; D possibly corresponds to TRBD1 (6 bases). This CDR3 has 15 residues. CDR1 is MNHNY and CDR2 is SVGAGI in the germline V gene (reference sequence). V was cut by 6 bases and J by 0 bases, with 12 bases left in between. The CDR3 DNA reads as TGTGCCAGCAGCTCTGGGACACGCTCTGGAAACACCATATATTTT. Protein sequence: CASSSGTRSGNTIYF.

This clonotype was observed a few times. The chain carries TRBV7-2 and TRBJ1-2; a possible D gene is TRBD1 (5 bases). V was shortened by 4 bases and J by 5 bases, with 14 bases between the two germline ends. Germline V lookup: CDR1 SGHTA, CDR2 FQGNSA. The CDR3 runs to 14 residues. For the CDR3, the DNA is TGTGCCAGCAGCTCCCGGGGCCCTTGGTATGGCTACACCTTC. Amino acid sequence: CASSSRGPWYGYTF.

The table lists this clonotype with a few counts. V usage is TRBV5-1 and J usage is TRBJ2-3; 9 bases are shared with TRBD2. V shed 4 bases and J 4 bases; nucleotides not matched to a gene: 7. This CDR3 comprises 15 residues. Germline CDR1 SGHRS, CDR2 YFSETQ. The CDR3 bases are TGCGCCAGCAGCCCGGGTAGCGGGAGTTCAGATACGCAGTATTTT. It translates to CASSPGSGSSDTQYF.

This clonotype has only a few counts. This sequence joins TRBV7-9 and TRBJ1-2, with 7 bases that match TRBD1. The germline CDR1 and CDR2 sequences are SEHNR and FQNEAQ (reference sequence). This CDR3 is 19 amino acids long. J was trimmed by 0 bases and V by 5 bases; bases with no gene match: 18. CDR3 in amino acids: CASSPSMTGPRIPNYGYTF. The DNA of the CDR3 is TGTGCCAGCAGCCCCTCTATGACAGGGCCGCGGATCCCTAACTATGGCTACACCTTC. Supplemented by reference TRBV7-9 and TRBJ1-2, the full variable domain reads DTGVSQNPRHKITKRGQNVTFRCDPISEHNRLYWYRQTLGQGPEFLTYFQNEAQLEKSRLLSDRFSAERPKGSFSTLEIQRTEQGDSAMYLCASSPSMTGPRIPNYGYTFGSGTRLTVV.